The sequence of this TCR beta chain was determined in a study of blood T cell repertoires in COVID-19. Whole-study context: Samples representing acute and convalescent COVID-19 were sourced from the United States, Italy and Spain.

This clone has just a few counts. TCRdb keeps only in-frame clones here, not all; method: immunoSEQ multiplex PCR. There are about 230,000 clones in the sample; about 83% occur only once, and roughly 5.7% lies in the top ten. The sequenced material came from peripheral blood. This receptor was taken from a man older than 75 with acute or convalescent COVID-19.

The chain's CDR3 is CASSDRGLTGNTIYF. The DNA for the CDR3 is TGTGCCAGCAGTGACAGGGGGCTGACTGGAAACACCATATATTTT. V usage is TRBV2 and J usage is TRBJ1-3; 8 bases match TRBD1. After removal of 3 bases from V and 2 bases from J, the junction contained 3 bases not matched to a gene. The CDR3 extends over 15 amino acids. Germline CDR1 and CDR2: SNHLY and FYNNEI.